Detailed here is one T cell receptor beta chain. The target antigen is unknown. Trimming took 6 bases from V and 5 from J, leaving 17 bases between them. This CDR3 has 14 residues. Germline assignment: CDR1 KGHSH and CDR2 LQKENI. The data are from a study of cytomegalovirus exposure and HLA in healthy donors. Study-wide points: CMV antigen specificity of a few CMV-associated chains was confirmed in vitro. The study put 150 to 200 TCR beta chains on its list as cytomegalovirus-associated.

Data came from immunoSEQ multiplex PCR; TCRdb stores just in-frame clones and leaves some out. The sample has 120,000 or so clones, roughly 95% seen once. The clonotype was recovered from a man aged 18 to 30 in good health and CMV-seronegative. The chain links TRBV18 to TRBJ2-7; D might be TRBD2 (6 bases). The specimen sequenced was PBMCs. CDR3 sequence: CASSLRDFENEQYF. The CDR3 nucleotides are TGTGCCAGCTCCCTCCGGGACTTTGAGAACGAGCAGTACTTC.